These 6 T cell receptor beta chains share one sample of origin, sequenced in a study of PD-L1 blockade in urothelial cancer. This table comes from immunoSEQ multiplex PCR, and its TCRdb copy is limited to in-frame clones, with some not included. Seen here are approximately 38,000 clones, 75% to 90% observed once, and the top ten hold about 1.9%. Here the sequenced sample was PBMCs, taken around atezolizumab (anti-PD-L1) treatment. These receptors originate from a man in his sixties with urothelial cancer.

The rearrangement uses TRBV7-2 and TRBJ1-2; 12 nucleotides match TRBD1. Germline CDR1 reads SGHTA; CDR2 reads FQGNSA. The CDR3 totals 15 residues. J gave up 4 bases and V 5 bases, and 5 bases lay outside the gene matches. This CDR3 reads CASSMGQGAGYGYTF. CDR3 coding DNA: TGTGCCAGCAGCATGGGACAGGGGGCGGGCTATGGCTACACCTTC.

The chain couples TRBV7-9 to TRBJ2-3, with TRBD2 identical over 10 bases. Germline trimming cut 2 bases from V and 3 bases from J; bases unmatched to any gene: 8. CDR1 is SEHNR, CDR2 FQNEAQ, per germline (reference sequence). The CDR3 spans 17 residues. CDR3 loop: CASSLLLAGEGTDTQYF. The CDR3 DNA follows: TGTGCCAGCAGCTTACTCCTAGCGGGAGAAGGGACAGATACGCAGTATTTT. The full variable domain, with the rest looked up from reference TRBV7-9 and TRBJ2-3, is DTGVSQNPRHKITKRGQNVTFRCDPISEHNRLYWYRQTLGQGPEFLTYFQNEAQLEKSRLLSDRFSAERPKGSFSTLEIQRTEQGDSAMYLCASSLLLAGEGTDTQYFGPGTRLTVL.

This chain uses TRBV5-1 with TRBJ2-7; D possibly corresponds to TRBD1 (6 bases). The CDR3 runs to 17 residues. V lost 0 bases to trimming and J lost 1 base, with 17 bases between them. Germline V gene data show CDR1 as SGHRS and CDR2 as YFSETQ. CDR3 sequence: CASSLGQVVRGSYEQYF. CDR3 nucleotide sequence: TGCGCCAGCAGCTTGGGACAGGTAGTTCGGGGTTCCTACGAGCAGTACTTC.

This sequence joins TRBV5-1 and TRBJ2-5, with a weak D call TRBD2 (6 bases). The CDR3 has 16 residues. V shed 4 bases and J shed 0 bases, with 16 bases lying between them. Germline-derived CDR1 and CDR2 are SGHRS and YFSETQ. The CDR3 DNA is TGCGCCAGCAGCCTCCAACCGGCTAGCGACCAAGAGACCCAGTACTTC. This gives the protein CASSLQPASDQETQYF.

The V and J genes are TRBV19 and TRBJ2-3; D ambiguous. The CDR3 is made up of 15 amino acids. Trimming took off 5 bases at V and 3 bases at J, with 15 bases between the two ends. Looked up from germline, CDR1 is LNHDA and CDR2 is SQIVND (reference sequence). This CDR3 reads CASSLSSSMTDTQYF. The CDR3 nucleotides are TGTGCCAGTAGTCTATCCTCTTCCATGACAGATACGCAGTATTTT.

This clone occurred a few times. V and J are TRBV5-8 and TRBJ1-2; 9 bases agree with TRBD1. Unmatched junction bases numbered 8, after V lost 3 bases and J lost 8 bases. CDR1 and CDR2 (germline): SGHTS, YDEGEE. This CDR3 region has 14 residues. The DNA for the CDR3 is TGTGCCAGCAGCTATACAGGGGGCGCCCGAGGCTACACCTTC. Protein: CASSYTGGARGYTF.